This T cell receptor (beta chain) derives from a study of cytomegalovirus exposure and HLA in healthy donors. Study conclusions and caveats: Researchers reported from a later analysis that most CMV-associated TCR beta chains appeared HLA-restricted. The authors listed some 150 TCR beta chains as cytomegalovirus-associated.

For this clone: Its specificity is not known.

CDR1 MGHRA and CDR2 YSYEKL come from the germline V gene. The CDR3 has 16 residues. The V and J ends lost 4 bases and 0 bases respectively, with 12 bases between them. PCR employed 60 Vbeta and 13 Jbeta primers. The table came from immunoSEQ multiplex PCR; TCRdb's copy has only in-frame clones and leaves some out. The sample gives around 130,000 clones, roughly three quarters of which show up once; 0.94% is in the top ten. The sequence came from a woman aged 60-70 years in good health and CMV-seronegative. V and J are TRBV4-1 and TRBJ2-2; D is possibly TRBD2 (6 bases). Sequenced sample: PBMCs. The CDR3 DNA reads as TGCGCCAGCAGCCGACCCCGGGGGACGAACACCGGGGAGCTGTTTTTT. Protein product: CASSRPRGTNTGELFF.